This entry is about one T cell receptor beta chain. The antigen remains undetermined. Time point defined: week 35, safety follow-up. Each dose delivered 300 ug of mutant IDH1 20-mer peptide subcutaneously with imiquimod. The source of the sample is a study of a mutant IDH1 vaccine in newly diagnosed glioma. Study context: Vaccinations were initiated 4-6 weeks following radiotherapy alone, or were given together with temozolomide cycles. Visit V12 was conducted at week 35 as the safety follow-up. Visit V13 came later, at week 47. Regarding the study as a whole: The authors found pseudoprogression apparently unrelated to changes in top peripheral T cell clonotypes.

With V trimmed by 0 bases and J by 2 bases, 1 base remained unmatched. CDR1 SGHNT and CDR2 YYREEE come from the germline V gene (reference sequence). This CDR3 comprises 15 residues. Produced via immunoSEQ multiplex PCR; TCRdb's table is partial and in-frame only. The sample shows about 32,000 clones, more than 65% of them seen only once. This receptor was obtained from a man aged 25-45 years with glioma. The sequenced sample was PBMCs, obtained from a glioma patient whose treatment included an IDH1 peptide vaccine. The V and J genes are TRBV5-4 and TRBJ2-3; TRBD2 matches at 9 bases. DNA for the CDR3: TGTGCCAGCAGCTTGGTAGCGGGAGACACAGATACGCAGTATTTT. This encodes CASSLVAGDTDTQYF.